These 24 T cell receptor beta chains share one sample of origin, sequenced in a study of blood T cell repertoires in COVID-19. TCRdb keeps only in-frame clones here, not all; method: immunoSEQ multiplex PCR. The repertoire holds about 81,000 clones, with about 88% as singletons. The material sequenced was peripheral blood. Receptors were obtained from a man aged 65 to 79 with active or convalescent COVID-19.

This clone has just a few counts. V gene TRBV5-5 combines with J gene TRBJ1-4; no reliable D call. Trimming cost V 5 bases and J 0 bases, with 11 bases left between them. Germline V gives CDR1 SGHKS, CDR2 YYEKEE (reference sequence). CDR3 size: 15 residues. The CDR3 protein is CASRLDLATNEKLFF. The CDR3 coding sequence is TGTGCCAGCAGACTCGATCTTGCAACTAATGAAAAACTGTTTTTT. Full variable domain (remainder filled in from reference TRBV5-5 and TRBJ1-4): DAGVTQSPTHLIKTRGQQVTLRCSPISGHKSVSWYQQVLGQGPQFIFQYYEKEERGRGNFPDRFSARQFPNYSSELNVNALLLGDSALYLCASRLDLATNEKLFFGSGTQLSVL.

The V and J genes are TRBV11-2 and TRBJ2-1; 9 nucleotides agree with TRBD2. Germline V lookup: CDR1 SGHAT, CDR2 FQNNGV. Trimming took 1 base from V and 6 from J; bases not matched to a gene: 4. The CDR3 is 15 amino acids. CDR3 bases: TGTGCCAGCAGCTTAGGCGGGGGGGCCTCCAATGAGCAGTTCTTC. Its protein product is CASSLGGGASNEQFF.

The chain links TRBV6-5 to TRBJ1-6; D gene unclear. The V gene lost 4 bases and the J gene lost 8 bases, with 6 bases spanning the gap. The germline V gene has CDR1 MNHEY and CDR2 SVGAGI. The CDR3 extends over 12 amino acids. CDR3 sequence: CASSSRDSPLHF. DNA for the CDR3: TGTGCCAGCAGTTCACGGGATTCACCCCTCCACTTT.

This sequence joins TRBV4-2 and TRBJ1-5, with TRBD1 matching 8 bases. There are 14 residues in the CDR3. The J segment lost 7 bases and the V segment lost 0 bases, leaving 2 bases of the junction unmatched. Germline CDR1 LGHNA, CDR2 YNFKEQ. The CDR3 DNA reads as TGTGCCAGCAGCCAAGATGGACAGGGCCAGCCCCAGCATTTT. Translated, it gives CASSQDGQGQPQHF.

The rearrangement joins TRBV7-8 to TRBJ2-3; D not certain. Trimming pared 4 bases from V and 0 bases from J, leaving 8 bases between. Germline V gene lookup returns CDR1 SGHVS and CDR2 FQNEAQ. This CDR3 is 14 amino acids long. The CDR3 loop reads CASSSWPSTDTQYF. The DNA of the CDR3 is TGTGCCAGCAGCTCTTGGCCCAGCACAGATACGCAGTATTTT.

This chain connects TRBV2 to TRBJ1-1; D uncertain. Trimming pared 5 bases from V and 8 bases from J, leaving 21 bases between. CDR3 length: 15 amino acids. The germline V gene encodes CDR1 SNHLY and CDR2 FYNNEI. CDR3 protein: CASSRRFLAQNEAFF. DNA of the CDR3: TGTGCCAGCAGTCGCCGATTTCTGGCCCAGAACGAAGCTTTCTTT. Full variable domain (missing parts from reference TRBV2 and TRBJ1-1): EPEVTQTPSHQVTQMGQEVILRCVPISNHLYFYWYRQILGQKVEFLVSFYNNEISEKSEIFDDQFSVERPDGSNFTLKIRSTKLEDSAMYFCASSRRFLAQNEAFFGQGTRLTVV.

J is TRBJ2-1 and V is TRBV28; possible D gene TRBD2, 7 bases. V was shortened by 6 bases and J by 7 bases, with 25 bases between the two germline ends. This CDR3 spans 17 amino acids. CDR1 is MDHEN, CDR2 SYDVKM, per germline. The CDR3 sequence: CASSLPTSWGGHNEQFF. The DNA of the CDR3 is TGTGCCAGCAGCCTCCCGACTAGCTGGGGGGGGCATAATGAGCAGTTCTTC.

The genes are TRBV4-1 and TRBJ2-7; 10 bases line up with TRBD1. Germline CDR1 reads MGHRA; CDR2 reads YSYEKL. The J segment lost 0 bases and the V segment lost 6 bases, leaving 11 bases of the junction unmatched. This CDR3 has 17 amino acids. In nucleotides, the CDR3 is TGCGCCAGCAGTGCGGGACAGGGGAAAAGTTTCTCCTACGAGCAGTACTTC. It encodes CASSAGQGKSFSYEQYF.

The CDR3 protein is CASSLAPSGGTDTQYF. Here the CDR3 DNA reads TGCGCCAGCAGCTTGGCCCCTAGCGGGGGCACAGATACGCAGTATTTT. The chain couples TRBV5-1 to TRBJ2-3, with 9 bases lining up with TRBD2. V dropped 0 bases and J dropped 1; count of bases not matched to a gene: 3. From germline, CDR1 is SGHRS and CDR2 YFSETQ. There are 16 residues in the CDR3.

The chain is built from TRBV6-5 and TRBJ1-2; 9 bases fit TRBD1. The V segment lost 5 bases and the J segment 7 bases; nucleotides outside the gene matches: 8. The CDR3 totals 14 residues. The V gene's germline CDR1 is MNHEY and CDR2 SVGAGI. In nucleotides, the CDR3 is TGTGCCAGCAGTCGTAACCGGGACAGGGCTGGCTACACCTTC. Translation gives CASSRNRDRAGYTF.

This clone was counted between two and nine times. V gene TRBV24-1 combines with J gene TRBJ1-1; TRBD1 is a possible D gene (6 bases). The CDR3 contains 12 residues. In germline, CDR1 is KGHDR, CDR2 SFDVKD. The germline V and J ends were trimmed by 7 bases and 10 bases, with 15 bases remaining between them. The CDR3 loop is CATSVNGGPAFF. The DNA of the CDR3 is TGTGCCACCAGCGTCAATGGGGGCCCAGCTTTCTTT.

V gene TRBV3-1 (or the pseudogene TRBV3-2) combines with J gene TRBJ1-1; TRBD1 agrees at 11 bases. Germline-derived CDR1 and CDR2 are LGHDT and YNNKEL (reference sequence). After removal of 2 bases from V and 6 bases from J, the junction contained 2 bases not matched to a gene. The CDR3 is made up of 14 amino acids. CDR3 sequence (DNA): TGTGCCAGCAGCCAACCGGGACAGGGGGCTGAAGCTTTCTTT. Its protein is CASSQPGQGAEAFF.

The gene calls are TRBV2 and TRBJ2-2; 9 bases align to TRBD2. Germline values: CDR1 SNHLY, CDR2 FYNNEI. Losses at the gene ends were 10 bases for V and 4 bases for J; bases not matched to a gene: 7. The CDR3 spans 14 residues. This CDR3 reads CATRGLASTGELFF. Written as DNA, the CDR3 is TGTGCCACCCGAGGACTAGCGAGCACCGGGGAGCTGTTTTTT.

The chain joins TRBV29-1 to TRBJ2-5; 9 bases agree with TRBD2. The J segment lost 5 bases and the V segment lost 4 bases, leaving 11 bases of the junction unmatched. This CDR3 is 15 amino acids long. CDR1 is SQVTM, CDR2 ANQGSEA, per germline. The DNA for the CDR3 is TGCAGCGTTGTGGGCGGGGGGGCCCTCCAGGAGACCCAGTACTTC. It codes for CSVVGGGALQETQYF.

The chain joins TRBV30 to TRBJ1-5; D is unclear. Germline V gene sequence: CDR1 GTSNPN, CDR2 SVGIG (reference sequence). The CDR3 has 15 residues. Between the trimmed V and J ends, which lost 2 bases and 4 bases, there was a span of 15 bases. In DNA, the CDR3 is TGTGCCTGGAGTCCGATCGGGGAACGGAATCAGCCCCAGCATTTT. It translates to CAWSPIGERNQPQHF.

This chain links TRBV5-5 with TRBJ1-1; TRBD1 matches 7 bases. Germline trimming cut 3 bases from V and 1 base from J; bases unmatched to any gene: 6. The CDR3 is made up of 15 amino acids. In germline, CDR1 is SGHKS, CDR2 YYEKEE (reference sequence). CDR3 DNA sequence: TGTGCCAGCAGCTCTGGGACAGCGAAGAACACTGAAGCTTTCTTT. Protein sequence: CASSSGTAKNTEAFF.

This chain uses TRBV7-2 with TRBJ1-3; no clear D. CDR3 length: 15 amino acids. Germline values: CDR1 SGHTA, CDR2 FQGNSA. The V gene lost 2 bases and the J gene lost 3 bases, with 11 bases spanning the gap. For the CDR3, the DNA is TGTGCCAGCAGCTTAATGTCGGGAGGTGGAAACACCATATATTTT. This sequence encodes CASSLMSGGGNTIYF.

About this clone itself: A junction end diverges from the germline sequence, so it may reflect a read error. The V gene is TRBV7-8, the J gene TRBJ1-5; 7 positions match TRBD1. Germline V gives CDR1 SGHVS, CDR2 FQNEAQ. The CDR3 runs to 13 residues. The CDR3 reads CASSFERGQPQNF. CDR3 in DNA: TGTGCCAGCAGCTTCGAAAGGGGGCAGCCCCAGAATTTT.

The chain is built from TRBV5-4 and TRBJ2-2, with 8 nucleotides matching TRBD2. The CDR3 is 16 residues long. The germline gives CDR1 SGHNT, CDR2 YYREEE (reference sequence). With 7 bases clipped from V and 2 bases from J, the junction kept 10 bases outside the gene matches. CDR3 coding DNA: TGTGCCAGCCGCCGGGGGGGGCCGGTTAACACCGGGGAGCTGTTTTTT. Protein: CASRRGGPVNTGELFF.

The J gene is TRBJ2-1, the V gene TRBV27; D perhaps matches TRBD1 (5 bases). The germline gives CDR1 MNHEY, CDR2 SMNVEV (reference sequence). V was trimmed by 0 bases and J by 5 bases, leaving 29 bases between them. This CDR3 contains 21 residues. CDR3: CASSLSGPSRYLGSDHNEQFF. The CDR3 region has the DNA TGTGCCAGCAGTTTATCGGGGCCCAGCCGTTACTTGGGAAGCGACCACAATGAGCAGTTCTTC.

This rearrangement joins TRBV7-9 to TRBJ1-2; no reliable D call. The CDR3 has 13 residues. Deletions cut 7 bases from V and 6 bases from J, with 15 bases between. The germline CDR1 and CDR2 sequences are SEHNR and FQNEAQ (reference sequence). The DNA for the CDR3 is TGTGCCAGCACCATAGCCGGGGTAGATGGCTACACCTTC. This gives the protein CASTIAGVDGYTF. The variable domain in full, completed from reference TRBV7-9 and TRBJ1-2, reads DTGVSQNPRHKITKRGQNVTFRCDPISEHNRLYWYRQTLGQGPEFLTYFQNEAQLEKSRLLSDRFSAERPKGSFSTLEIQRTEQGDSAMYLCASTIAGVDGYTFGSGTRLTVV.

The CDR3 DNA sequence: TGCGCCAGCAGCGTAACGCGGACGGGGAGCTCCTACAATGAGCAGTTCTTC. The encoded protein is CASSVTRTGSSYNEQFF. The chain carries TRBV5-1 and TRBJ2-1; weak D call: TRBD2 (5 bases). Looked up from germline, CDR1 is SGHRS and CDR2 is YFSETQ. CDR3 size: 17 residues. The V end lost 4 bases, the J end lost 0 bases, and 17 bases lay between the germline ends.

The V gene is TRBV9, the J gene TRBJ2-1; 10 bases agree with TRBD2. This CDR3 has 16 residues. The V and J ends lost 2 bases and 3 bases, in that order; junction bases with no gene match: 5. Germline-derived CDR1 and CDR2 are SGDLS and YYNGEE. CDR3 region: CASSVRSGGGYNEQFF. The CDR3 bases are TGTGCCAGCAGCGTTAGGAGCGGGGGGGGCTACAATGAGCAGTTCTTC.

This clone was found once. This chain links TRBV12-3 or TRBV12-4 with TRBJ2-7; 9 nucleotides align to TRBD1. This CDR3 contains 13 residues. V was pared by 5 bases and J by 3 bases, with 2 bases of the junction left unmatched. The CDR3 protein is CASSGTGSYEQYF. The CDR3 DNA reads TGTGCCAGCAGTGGGACAGGGAGCTACGAGCAGTACTTC.